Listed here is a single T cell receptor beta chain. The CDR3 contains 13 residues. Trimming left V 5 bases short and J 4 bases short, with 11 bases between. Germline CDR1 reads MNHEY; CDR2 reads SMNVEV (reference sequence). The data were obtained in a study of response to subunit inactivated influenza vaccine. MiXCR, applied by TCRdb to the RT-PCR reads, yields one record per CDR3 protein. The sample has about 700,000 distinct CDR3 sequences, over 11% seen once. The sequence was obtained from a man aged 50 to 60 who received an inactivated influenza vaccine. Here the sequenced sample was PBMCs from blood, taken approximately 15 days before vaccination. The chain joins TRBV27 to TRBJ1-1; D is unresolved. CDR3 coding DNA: TGTGCCAGCAGTCCCGTCGGAAGCACTGAAGCTTTCTTT. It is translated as CASSPVGSTEAFF.